This is a list of T cell receptor beta chains from one sample in a study of technical replicates of blood from a handful of donors. The assay was immunoSEQ multiplex PCR, and TCRdb's table has in-frame clones only and misses some. The profile shows over 50,000 clones, roughly 86% of them singletons. Specimen: PBMCs. Every receptor here comes from a human donor in good health. Some clones in this sample may be carry-over from other donors' samples. Both conserved end residues are trimmed from each CDR3. The order of the fields is V gene, J gene, D gene, CDR3 protein. D genes are given only for firm matches.

v_call: TRBV4-3
j_call: TRBJ1-6
d_call: TRBD1
cdr3_aa: ASSQDHLMGQGNSPLH

v_call: TRBV30
j_call: TRBJ1-1
d_call: -
cdr3_aa: AWAKMGQGEAF

v_call: TRBV9
j_call: TRBJ1-2
d_call: -
cdr3_aa: ASSVAANYGYT

v_call: TRBV6-6
j_call: TRBJ1-1
d_call: -
cdr3_aa: ASSYKQTNTEAF

v_call: TRBV19
j_call: TRBJ2-2
d_call: -
cdr3_aa: ASSISRELF

v_call: TRBV18
j_call: TRBJ2-1
d_call: -
cdr3_aa: ASSPRVVVNEQF

v_call: TRBV15
j_call: TRBJ2-1
d_call: -
cdr3_aa: ATSLPGVWSEQF

v_call: TRBV4-3
j_call: TRBJ2-1
d_call: TRBD1
cdr3_aa: ASSQDRQGSYNEQF

v_call: TRBV5-4
j_call: TRBJ2-5
d_call: TRBD1
cdr3_aa: ASSLDARGMETQY

v_call: TRBV20-1
j_call: TRBJ2-4
d_call: -
cdr3_aa: SAIPSDIQY

v_call: TRBV7-3
j_call: TRBJ2-3
d_call: -
cdr3_aa: ASSLRQTSTDTQY

v_call: TRBV4-1
j_call: TRBJ2-7
d_call: -
cdr3_aa: ASSRSGTGVGEQY

v_call: TRBV7-9
j_call: TRBJ2-7
d_call: -
cdr3_aa: ASSPRLLTYEQY

v_call: TRBV27
j_call: TRBJ1-1
d_call: TRBD1
cdr3_aa: ASRSQGTTNTEAF

v_call: TRBV6-4
j_call: TRBJ2-2
d_call: -
cdr3_aa: ASSDLGTGELF

v_call: TRBV18
j_call: TRBJ2-7
d_call: TRBD2
cdr3_aa: ASSPPTSGGARYEQY

v_call: TRBV6-6
j_call: TRBJ2-5
d_call: TRBD1
cdr3_aa: ASSSTGVWETQY

v_call: TRBV4-2
j_call: TRBJ2-3
d_call: TRBD2
cdr3_aa: ASSHLLAGIAGNTQY

v_call: TRBV11-2
j_call: TRBJ2-7
d_call: -
cdr3_aa: ASSLDRYEQY

v_call: TRBV2
j_call: TRBJ2-7
d_call: TRBD2
cdr3_aa: ASGGTSGYEQY

v_call: TRBV18
j_call: TRBJ1-5
d_call: -
cdr3_aa: ASSLLGQSHQPQH

v_call: TRBV9
j_call: TRBJ2-3
d_call: TRBD2
cdr3_aa: ASSPAGTKADTQY

v_call: TRBV7-9
j_call: TRBJ2-2
d_call: -
cdr3_aa: ASSGGGSGGELF

v_call: TRBV4-3
j_call: TRBJ2-3
d_call: TRBD1
cdr3_aa: ASSPTGQAADTQY

v_call: TRBV4-2
j_call: TRBJ2-5
d_call: TRBD1
cdr3_aa: ASSQEGQRMETQY

v_call: TRBV6-6
j_call: TRBJ2-1
d_call: TRBD2
cdr3_aa: ASSYRAGGSGNEQF

v_call: TRBV6-5
j_call: TRBJ2-3
d_call: TRBD2
cdr3_aa: ASRTTSRPRNTQY

v_call: TRBV11-2
j_call: TRBJ1-1
d_call: -
cdr3_aa: ASSLNGRTEAF

v_call: TRBV7-2
j_call: TRBJ1-6
d_call: -
cdr3_aa: ASSLSGTRGNSPLH

v_call: TRBV30
j_call: TRBJ2-7
d_call: -
cdr3_aa: AWISRINEQY

v_call: TRBV7-8
j_call: TRBJ2-5
d_call: TRBD2
cdr3_aa: ASSLKRGGETQY

v_call: TRBV4-2
j_call: TRBJ2-1
d_call: -
cdr3_aa: ASSQDITGVQF

v_call: TRBV18
j_call: TRBJ2-7
d_call: -
cdr3_aa: ASSPPGAGEYEQY

v_call: TRBV7-9
j_call: TRBJ2-1
d_call: TRBD2
cdr3_aa: ASSPSGRGSPSSYNEQF

v_call: TRBV10-2
j_call: TRBJ2-7
d_call: -
cdr3_aa: ASRQAVSYEQY

v_call: TRBV15
j_call: TRBJ1-2
d_call: TRBD1
cdr3_aa: ATSRIGQGDYGYT

v_call: TRBV19
j_call: TRBJ1-6
d_call: TRBD1
cdr3_aa: ASSGRGLDNSPLH

v_call: TRBV6-5
j_call: TRBJ1-2
d_call: -
cdr3_aa: ASSYSEGRYGYT

v_call: TRBV5-1
j_call: TRBJ1-2
d_call: -
cdr3_aa: ASSFRRAQGSNYGYT

v_call: TRBV4-2
j_call: TRBJ2-3
d_call: TRBD2
cdr3_aa: ASSQEASGGGDTQY

v_call: TRBV29-1
j_call: TRBJ2-6
d_call: TRBD1
cdr3_aa: SVETGGPSGANVLT

v_call: TRBV2
j_call: TRBJ2-7
d_call: -
cdr3_aa: ASSVRAESSYEQY

v_call: TRBV6-5
j_call: TRBJ1-6
d_call: -
cdr3_aa: ASSDSNNSPLH

v_call: TRBV29-1
j_call: TRBJ1-2
d_call: -
cdr3_aa: SVGLDSQNT

v_call: TRBV19
j_call: TRBJ2-3
d_call: TRBD2
cdr3_aa: ASSHGTSGTDTQY

v_call: TRBV7-9
j_call: TRBJ2-2
d_call: -
cdr3_aa: ATEQGSTGELF

v_call: TRBV7-2
j_call: TRBJ2-5
d_call: TRBD2
cdr3_aa: ASSLVTSANLETQY

v_call: TRBV27
j_call: TRBJ2-1
d_call: TRBD2
cdr3_aa: ASSLWSGRALGTYNEQF

v_call: TRBV4-1
j_call: TRBJ2-1
d_call: -
cdr3_aa: ASSQVAGDNEQF

v_call: TRBV5-4
j_call: TRBJ2-1
d_call: TRBD2
cdr3_aa: ASSFPGTSGANEQF

v_call: TRBV9
j_call: TRBJ2-1
d_call: -
cdr3_aa: ASSVVGGGEQF

v_call: TRBV11-2
j_call: TRBJ2-7
d_call: -
cdr3_aa: ASSYQGWIYEQY

v_call: TRBV19
j_call: TRBJ1-2
d_call: -
cdr3_aa: ASSIEAETLPIYGYT

v_call: TRBV4-3
j_call: TRBJ1-4
d_call: -
cdr3_aa: ASSQDARENEKLF